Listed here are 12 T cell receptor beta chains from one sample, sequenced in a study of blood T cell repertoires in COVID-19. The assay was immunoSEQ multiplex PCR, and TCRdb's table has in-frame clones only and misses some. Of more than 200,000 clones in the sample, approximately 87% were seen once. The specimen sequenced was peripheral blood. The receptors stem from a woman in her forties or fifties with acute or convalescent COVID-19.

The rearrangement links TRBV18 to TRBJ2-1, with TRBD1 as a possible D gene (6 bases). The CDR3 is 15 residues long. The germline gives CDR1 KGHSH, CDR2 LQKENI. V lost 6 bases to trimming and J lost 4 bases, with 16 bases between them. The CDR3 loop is CASSPGWGLYNEQFF. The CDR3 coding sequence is TGTGCCAGCTCCCCAGGGTGGGGGCTTTACAATGAGCAGTTCTTC.

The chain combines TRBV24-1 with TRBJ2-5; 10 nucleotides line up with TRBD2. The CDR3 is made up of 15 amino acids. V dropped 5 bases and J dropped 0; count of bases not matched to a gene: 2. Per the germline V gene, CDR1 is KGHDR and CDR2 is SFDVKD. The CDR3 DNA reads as TGTGCCACCAGTGGGACTAGCGGAAACCAAGAGACCCAGTACTTC. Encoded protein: CATSGTSGNQETQYF.

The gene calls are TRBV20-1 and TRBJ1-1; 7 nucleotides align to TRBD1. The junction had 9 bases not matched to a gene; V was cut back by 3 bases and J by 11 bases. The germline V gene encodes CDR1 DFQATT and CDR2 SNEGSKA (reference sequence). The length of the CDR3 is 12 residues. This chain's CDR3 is CSASLQGLEAFF. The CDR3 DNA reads TGCAGTGCTAGTTTACAGGGGTTAGAGGCTTTCTTT.

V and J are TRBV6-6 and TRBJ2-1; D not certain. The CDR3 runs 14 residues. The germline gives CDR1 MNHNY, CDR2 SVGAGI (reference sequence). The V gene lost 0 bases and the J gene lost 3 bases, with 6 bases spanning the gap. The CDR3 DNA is TGTGCCAGCAGTTACTCGTTAGACTACAATGAGCAGTTCTTC. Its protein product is CASSYSLDYNEQFF.

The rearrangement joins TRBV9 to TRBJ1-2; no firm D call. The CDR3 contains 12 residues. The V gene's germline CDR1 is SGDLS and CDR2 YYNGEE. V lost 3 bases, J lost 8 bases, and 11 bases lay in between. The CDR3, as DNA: TGTGCCAGCAGCGCACCCCCCGGGGGCTACACCTTC. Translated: CASSAPPGGYTF.

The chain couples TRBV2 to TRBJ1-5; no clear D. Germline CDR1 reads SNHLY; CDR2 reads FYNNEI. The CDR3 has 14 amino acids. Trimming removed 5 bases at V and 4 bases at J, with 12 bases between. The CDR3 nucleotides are TGTGCCAGCAGTCCCACTCTACCAAATCAGCCCCAGCATTTT. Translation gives CASSPTLPNQPQHF.

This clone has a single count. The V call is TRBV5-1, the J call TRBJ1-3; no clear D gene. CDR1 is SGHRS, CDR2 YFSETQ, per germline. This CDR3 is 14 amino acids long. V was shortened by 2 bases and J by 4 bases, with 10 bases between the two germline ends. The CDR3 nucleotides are TGCGCCAGCAGCTTTGAGGCCGTAGGAAACACCATATATTTT. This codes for CASSFEAVGNTIYF.

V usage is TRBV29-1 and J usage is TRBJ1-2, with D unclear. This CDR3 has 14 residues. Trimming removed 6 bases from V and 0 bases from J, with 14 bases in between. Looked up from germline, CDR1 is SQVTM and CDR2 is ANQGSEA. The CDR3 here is CSVSPSAANYGYTF. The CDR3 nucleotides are TGCAGCGTCTCCCCGTCTGCAGCTAACTATGGCTACACCTTC.

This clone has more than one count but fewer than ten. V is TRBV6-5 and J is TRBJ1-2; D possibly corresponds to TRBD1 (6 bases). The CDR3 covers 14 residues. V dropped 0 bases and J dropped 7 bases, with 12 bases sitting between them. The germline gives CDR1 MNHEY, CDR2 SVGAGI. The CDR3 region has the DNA TGTGCCAGCAGTTACTCGAGCCGGGGGGCTGGCTACACCTTC. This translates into CASSYSSRGAGYTF.

The CDR3 sequence is CASSTQGYNSPLHF. The CDR3 nucleotides are TGTGCCAGCAGTACCCAGGGTTATAATTCACCCCTCCACTTT. This rearrangement joins TRBV6-2 or TRBV6-3 to TRBJ1-6; D is possibly TRBD1 (5 bases). Germline CDR1 is MNHEY and CDR2 is SVGEGT. V shed 5 bases and J shed 4 bases, with 9 bases lying between them. The CDR3 extends over 14 amino acids.

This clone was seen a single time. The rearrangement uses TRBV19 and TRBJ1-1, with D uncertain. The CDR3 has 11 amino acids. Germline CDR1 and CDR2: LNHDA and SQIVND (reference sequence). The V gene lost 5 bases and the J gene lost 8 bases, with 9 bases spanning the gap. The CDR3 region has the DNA TGTGCCAGTAGTCGGGGTCCGGAAGCTTTCTTT. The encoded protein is CASSRGPEAFF.

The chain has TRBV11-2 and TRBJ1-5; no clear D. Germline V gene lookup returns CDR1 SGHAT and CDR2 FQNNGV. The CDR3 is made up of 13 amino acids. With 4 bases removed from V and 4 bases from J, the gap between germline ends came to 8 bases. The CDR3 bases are TGTGCCAGCAGCTCCGGGAGGAATCAGCCCCAGCATTTT. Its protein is CASSSGRNQPQHF.